Each of the 27 T cell receptor beta chains below was sequenced from the same sample in a study of regulatory T cells in long-lasting Graves disease. Noted time point: newly diagnosed GD, antithyroid drugs for less than 3 months. Isolated PBMC RNA provided the starting material for the TCR library. Construction of the TCR beta libraries employed iRepertoire HTBI primers in conjunction with Arm-PCR of CDR3 regions. TCRdb re-analysed the multiplex PCR reads in MiXCR, keeping a single row per CDR3 protein. This sample carries approximately 540,000 distinct CDR3 sequences, approximately 12% of them seen once, and the ten largest clones take roughly 8.9%. This sample was also put to use in a study of T cells in Graves' hyperthyroidism and ophthalmopathy.

The specimen was peripheral blood mononuclear cells (PBMCs), collected at new diagnosis, from a patient treated with antithyroid drugs. The receptors here all came from a woman aged 30 to 39 with Graves disease.

This clonotype occurred once. The chain joins TRBV5-1 to TRBJ1-6; 10 positions agree with TRBD1. Germline V lookup: CDR1 SGHRS, CDR2 YFSETQ. V was clipped by 3 bases and J by 8 bases; unmatched bases: 5. The CDR3 contains 15 residues. Written as DNA, the CDR3 is TGCGCCAGCAGCTGGGGGGACAGGGGTGATTCACCCCTCCACTTT. Translated, it gives CASSWGDRGDSPLHF.

DNA for the CDR3: TGCAGTGCTCCTCATACACAGGGATCCTACGAGCAGTACTTC. This codes for CSAPHTQGSYEQYF. The J gene is TRBJ2-7, the V gene TRBV20-1, with D possibly TRBD1 on 6 matching bases. The germline CDR1 and CDR2 sequences are DFQATT and SNEGSKA (reference sequence). Trimming removed 5 bases from V and 1 base from J, with 15 bases in between. The CDR3 spans 14 residues.

The sample holds a few counts of this clonotype. Possible read error: a much larger clone is one base away. The rearrangement joins TRBV7-2 to TRBJ2-3; D is possibly TRBD2 (6 bases). Trimming shortened V by 1 base and J by 4 bases, and 9 bases separated the two germline ends. Per the germline V gene, CDR1 is SGHTA and CDR2 is FQGNSA. This CDR3 contains 14 residues. The CDR3 DNA reads TGTGCCAGCAGCTTAGTGCGGGGCCCAGATACGCAGTATTTT. It encodes CASSLVRGPDTQYF.

This clonotype turned up a few times. V gene TRBV15 combines with J gene TRBJ2-3; D possibly corresponds to TRBD2 (6 bases). Trimming took 0 bases from V and 2 from J, leaving 21 bases between them. Germline CDR1 LNHNV, CDR2 YYDKDF (reference sequence). The CDR3 extends over 19 amino acids. CDR3 coding DNA: TGTGCCACCAGCAGAGATATTAGGGAGGTTATGGGGTACACAGATACGCAGTATTTT. It is translated as CATSRDIREVMGYTDTQYF.

This clonotype was seen repeatedly, ten times or more. The CDR3 sequence: CAWGGSSGNTIYF. CDR3 nucleotides: TGTGCCTGGGGAGGGAGCTCTGGAAACACCATATATTTT. The chain couples TRBV30 to TRBJ1-3, with D unresolved. Looked up from germline, CDR1 is GTSNPN and CDR2 is SVGIG (reference sequence). The V end was cut by 5 bases, the J end by 0 bases, with 8 bases between. The CDR3 is 13 residues long.

This clonotype was detected ten times or more. This chain joins TRBV6-1 and TRBJ1-1; D gene ambiguous. Germline values: CDR1 MNHNS, CDR2 SASEGT. The V end was cut by 8 bases, the J end by 1 base, with 8 bases between. This CDR3 is 12 amino acids long. CDR3 loop: CASVAGNTEAFF. The CDR3 region has the DNA TGTGCCAGCGTCGCGGGGAACACTGAAGCTTTCTTT.

CDR3 DNA: TGCGCCAGCAGCCTGGGTCAGAAGAACACTGAAGCTTTCTTT. Translated: CASSLGQKNTEAFF. The chain links TRBV4-3 to TRBJ1-1; D is undetermined. CDR1 and CDR2 from the germline V gene are LGHNA and YSLEER. Trimming stripped 4 bases from V and 1 base from J, with 10 bases between. There are 14 residues in the CDR3.

This clonotype was observed at least ten times. The J gene is TRBJ1-5, the V gene TRBV28, with D perhaps TRBD1 (6 bases). In germline, CDR1 is MDHEN, CDR2 SYDVKM. CDR3 length: 17 amino acids. V lost 2 bases to trimming and J lost 0 bases, with 14 bases between them. CDR3 bases: TGTGCCAGCAGTTTAGGGGGGTGGGGGCATAGCAATCAGCCCCAGCATTTT. This codes for CASSLGGWGHSNQPQHF.

At least ten counts were recorded for this clonotype. This sequence joins TRBV19 and TRBJ2-1, with TRBD1 matching 9 bases. The CDR3 has 15 residues. Germline trimming cut 3 bases from V and 10 bases from J; bases unmatched to any gene: 10. The germline V gene encodes CDR1 LNHDA and CDR2 SQIVND (reference sequence). As DNA, the CDR3 is TGTGCCAGTAGTATGCCGGGACAGGGATTCGAAGAGCAGTTCTTC. It translates to CASSMPGQGFEEQFF.

This clonotype has only a few counts. The junction differs from germline at one of its ends, possibly a read error. This chain uses TRBV20-1 with TRBJ1-6; the match to TRBD1 covers 8 bases. Germline assignment: CDR1 DFQATT and CDR2 SNEGSKA (reference sequence). This CDR3 comprises 14 residues. The CDR3 DNA sequence: TGCAGTGCTAGAGATGGACAGGGCAATTCACCCCTCCGCTTT. This translates into CSARDGQGNSPLRF.

There are a few counts of this clonotype. The rearrangement links TRBV10-3 to TRBJ2-7; TRBD2 agrees at 7 bases. CDR3 size: 16 residues. CDR1 is ENHRY and CDR2 is SYGVKD in the germline V gene. V trimming: 6 bases; J trimming: 3 bases; junction bases outside the gene matches: 14. CDR3 DNA: TGTGCCATCAGGCCTTGGGGTGGCGGGAGTGACTACGAGCAGTACTTC. As protein: CAIRPWGGGSDYEQYF.

A remark on this clonotype: A much larger clone lies one base from this, so it may be a read error. The rearrangement links TRBV28 to TRBJ2-2; D possibly corresponds to TRBD1 (5 bases). Trimming removed 2 bases from V and 6 bases from J, with 10 bases in between. The CDR3 spans 14 residues. CDR1 MDHEN and CDR2 SYDVKM come from the germline V gene. In DNA form, the CDR3 reads TGTGCCAGCAGTTTAGGGGCGAAGGCCGGGGAGCTGTTTTTT. Translation gives CASSLGAKAGELFF.

This clonotype turned up a few times. This chain connects TRBV6-2 or TRBV6-3 to TRBJ2-1; 13 bases align to TRBD2. V shed 7 bases and J 5 bases; nucleotides not matched to a gene: 5. From germline, CDR1 is MNHEY and CDR2 SVGEGT. There are 15 residues in the CDR3. The CDR3 nucleotides read TGTGCCAGCACTCAACTAGCGGGAGGGGACAATGAGCAGTTCTTC. Translating it yields CASTQLAGGDNEQFF.

This clonotype appeared many times. This sequence joins TRBV7-9 and TRBJ1-4; 7 positions match TRBD1. The germline V gene has CDR1 SEHNR and CDR2 FQNEAQ (reference sequence). This CDR3 has 15 residues. The junction had 4 bases not matched to a gene; V was cut back by 1 base and J by 5 bases. DNA for the CDR3: TGTGCCAGCAGCTTAGTTCTACAGGGGAATGAAAAACTGTTTTTT. Its translation is CASSLVLQGNEKLFF.

This clonotype showed up many times. This sequence joins TRBV7-9 and TRBJ2-2; 10 nucleotides align to TRBD2. Looked up from germline, CDR1 is SEHNR and CDR2 is FQNEAQ (reference sequence). The CDR3 runs to 17 residues. Germline trimming cut 5 bases from V and 0 bases from J; bases unmatched to any gene: 6. The CDR3 nucleotides read TGTGCCAGCAGCCAAAGGACTAGCGGTACGAACACCGGGGAGCTGTTTTTT. Translating gives CASSQRTSGTNTGELFF.

This clonotype was counted between two and nine times. The chain combines TRBV20-1 with TRBJ1-2; no clear D gene. Germline CDR1 DFQATT, CDR2 SNEGSKA (reference sequence). V shed 3 bases and J shed 4 bases, with 12 bases lying between them. This CDR3 region has 13 residues. The CDR3 region is CSARGRAVYGYTF. CDR3 DNA: TGCAGTGCTAGGGGCCGGGCGGTCTATGGCTACACCTTC.

This clonotype came up many times. V usage is TRBV28 and J usage is TRBJ1-5; D is uncertain. The CDR3 is made up of 15 amino acids. The V end was cut by 7 bases, the J end by 7 bases, with 20 bases between. Germline V gives CDR1 MDHEN, CDR2 SYDVKM. In nucleotides, the CDR3 is TGTGCCAGCACGGCTCGGGTCTTTGGAGGACAGCCCCAGCATTTT. Amino acid sequence: CASTARVFGGQPQHF. Full variable domain (remainder filled in from reference TRBV28 and TRBJ1-5): DVKVTQSSRYLVKRTGEKVFLECVQDMDHENMFWYRQDPGLGLRLIYFSYDVKMKEKGDIPEGYSVSREKKERFSLILESASTNQTSMYLCASTARVFGGQPQHFGDGTRLSIL.

This clonotype was seen a handful of times. V gene TRBV7-9 combines with J gene TRBJ2-2; the D gene is possibly TRBD1 (5 bases). The CDR3 has 15 residues. Germline V gene data show CDR1 as SEHNR and CDR2 as FQNEAQ (reference sequence). V was pared by 5 bases and J by 4 bases, with 14 bases between. Written as DNA, the CDR3 is TGTGCCAGCAGCCGCCTCTCTAGGGGCACCGGGGAGCTGTTTTTT. Protein sequence: CASSRLSRGTGELFF.

At least ten counts were recorded for this clonotype. CDR3 nucleotides: TGTGCCAGCAGCCACCGGGACATCTACGAGCAGTACTTC. Translation: CASSHRDIYEQYF. The genes are TRBV14 and TRBJ2-7; the D gene is possibly TRBD1 (6 bases). The ends were cut back, 3 bases at V and 3 bases at J, with 9 bases in the middle. The germline CDR1 and CDR2 sequences are SGHDN and FVKESK. CDR3 length: 13 amino acids.

The sample holds a few counts of this clonotype. The gene calls are TRBV5-1 and TRBJ2-5; D ambiguous. CDR3 size: 13 residues. The germline V and J ends were trimmed by 0 bases and 6 bases, with 9 bases remaining between them. Looked up from germline, CDR1 is SGHRS and CDR2 is YFSETQ. CDR3 residues: CASSLVADQTQYF. Written as DNA, the CDR3 is TGCGCCAGCAGCTTGGTGGCAGATCAGACCCAGTACTTC.

This clonotype came up many times. This chain connects TRBV28 to TRBJ2-5; D could derive from TRBD1 or TRBD2 (6 bases each). The CDR3 has 15 residues. Germline V gives CDR1 MDHEN, CDR2 SYDVKM. V was clipped by 6 bases and J by 5 bases, with 19 bases between them. The CDR3 nucleotides read TGTGCCAGCAGCCCCCTCGGGAGTCAGGGGGAGACCCAGTACTTC. Translating gives CASSPLGSQGETQYF.

A few counts support this clonotype. The chain couples TRBV7-2 to TRBJ1-4; TRBD1 matches 8 bases. The CDR3 length is 18 residues. Germline values: CDR1 SGHTA, CDR2 FQGNSA. The junction had 17 bases not matched to a gene; V was cut back by 1 base and J by 10 bases. Here the CDR3 reads CASSLVSGTGGVVPKLFF. The CDR3 coding sequence is TGTGCCAGCAGCTTAGTTTCCGGGACAGGCGGTGTTGTTCCAAAACTGTTTTTT.

This clonotype was seen repeatedly, ten times or more. The V gene is TRBV28, the J gene TRBJ2-1; 7 bases align to TRBD1. Per the germline V gene, CDR1 is MDHEN and CDR2 is SYDVKM. The CDR3 consists of 16 residues. J gave up 6 bases and V 0 bases, and 8 bases lay outside the gene matches. CDR3 DNA sequence: TGTGCCAGCAGTTTATGGGGGCAGGGGGTGTCCAATGAGCAGTTCTTC. This encodes CASSLWGQGVSNEQFF. The full variable domain, its missing parts supplied by reference TRBV28 and TRBJ2-1, is DVKVTQSSRYLVKRTGEKVFLECVQDMDHENMFWYRQDPGLGLRLIYFSYDVKMKEKGDIPEGYSVSREKKERFSLILESASTNQTSMYLCASSLWGQGVSNEQFFGPGTRLTVL.

The sample holds many counts of this clonotype. The chain has TRBV11-2 and TRBJ2-7, with 9 bases matching TRBD1. Germline CDR1 is SGHAT and CDR2 is FQNNGV. J was trimmed by 6 bases and V by 6 bases; bases with no gene match: 9. This CDR3 has 14 residues. Here the CDR3 reads CASREGQGDFEQYF. CDR3 coding DNA: TGTGCCAGCAGGGAGGGACAGGGAGATTTCGAGCAGTACTTC.

There are a few counts of this clonotype. The CDR3 nucleotides read TGTGCCAGTAGTGCCCATGGGGCGGGCACTGAAGCTTTCTTT. This encodes CASSAHGAGTEAFF. This sequence joins TRBV19 and TRBJ1-1; D is possibly TRBD1 (5 bases). The germline gives CDR1 LNHDA, CDR2 SQIVND (reference sequence). The CDR3 runs 14 residues. V lost 5 bases to trimming and J lost 4 bases, with 14 bases between them.

This clonotype was counted only a few times. A read error is possible here, since a much larger clone lies one base away. The J gene is TRBJ2-2, the V gene TRBV11-2; D is unresolved. Germline values: CDR1 SGHAT, CDR2 FQNNGV. Trimming cost V 1 base and J 6 bases, with 6 bases left between them. The CDR3 is made up of 13 amino acids. This CDR3 is CASSLARSGELFF. DNA for the CDR3: TGTGCCAGCAGCTTAGCTCGGTCCGGGGAGCTGTTTTTT.

The chain links TRBV20-1 to TRBJ2-1; no reliable D call. The CDR3 sequence is 12 residues long. Trimming shortened V by 1 base and J by 10 bases, and 11 bases separated the two germline ends. Germline V gene lookup returns CDR1 DFQATT and CDR2 SNEGSKA (reference sequence). The CDR3 DNA is TGCAGTGCTAGAGGTTTGTCCTGGGAGCAGTTCTTC. It specifies CSARGLSWEQFF.